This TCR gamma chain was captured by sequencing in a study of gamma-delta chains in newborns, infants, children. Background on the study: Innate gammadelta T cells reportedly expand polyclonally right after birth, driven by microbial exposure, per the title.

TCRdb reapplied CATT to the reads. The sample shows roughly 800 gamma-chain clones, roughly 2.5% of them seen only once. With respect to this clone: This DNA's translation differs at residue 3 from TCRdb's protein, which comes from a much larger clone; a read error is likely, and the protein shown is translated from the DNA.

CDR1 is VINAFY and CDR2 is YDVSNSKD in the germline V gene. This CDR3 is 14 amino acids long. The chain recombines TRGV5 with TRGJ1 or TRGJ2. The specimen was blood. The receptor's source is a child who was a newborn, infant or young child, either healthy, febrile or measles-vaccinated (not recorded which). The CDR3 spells CAAWDRPTYYKKLF. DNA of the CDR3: TGTGCCGCCTGGGACAGGCCTACTTATTATAAGAAACTCTTT.